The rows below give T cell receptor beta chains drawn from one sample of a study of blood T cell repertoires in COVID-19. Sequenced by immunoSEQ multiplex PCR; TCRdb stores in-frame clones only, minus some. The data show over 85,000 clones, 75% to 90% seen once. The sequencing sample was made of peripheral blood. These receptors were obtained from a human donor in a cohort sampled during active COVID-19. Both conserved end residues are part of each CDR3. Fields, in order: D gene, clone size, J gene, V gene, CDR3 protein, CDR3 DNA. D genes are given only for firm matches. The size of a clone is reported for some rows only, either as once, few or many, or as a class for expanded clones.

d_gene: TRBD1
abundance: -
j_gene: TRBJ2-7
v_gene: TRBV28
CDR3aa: CASSSPPSGQGLGEQYF
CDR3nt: TGTGCCAGCAGTTCCCCCCCCTCAGGACAGGGGTTGGGGGAGCAGTACTTC

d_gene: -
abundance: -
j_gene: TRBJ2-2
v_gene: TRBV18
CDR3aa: CASSPLNTGELFF
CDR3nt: TGTGCCAGCTCACCCCTTAACACCGGGGAGCTGTTTTTT

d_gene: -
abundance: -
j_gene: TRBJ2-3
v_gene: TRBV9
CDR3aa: CASSTRTATDTQYF
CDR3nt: TGTGCCAGCAGCACCCGGACAGCTACAGATACGCAGTATTTT

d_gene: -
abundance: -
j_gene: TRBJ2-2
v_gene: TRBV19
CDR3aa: CASRLQGTLNTGELFF
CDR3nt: TGTGCCAGTAGGCTCCAGGGGACATTGAACACCGGGGAGCTGTTTTTT

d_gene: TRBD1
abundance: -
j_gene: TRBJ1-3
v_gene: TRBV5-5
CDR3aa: CASSLEPGQGLSPGNTIYF
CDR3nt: TGTGCCAGCAGCTTGGAACCGGGACAGGGGCTTTCACCTGGAAACACCATATATTTT

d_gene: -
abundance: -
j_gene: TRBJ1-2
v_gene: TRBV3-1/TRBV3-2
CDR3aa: CASSQVGQAYGYTF
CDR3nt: TGTGCCAGCAGCCAAGTGGGACAAGCCTATGGCTACACCTTC

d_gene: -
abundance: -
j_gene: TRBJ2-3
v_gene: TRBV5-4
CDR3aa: CASSINIATDTQYF
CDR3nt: TGTGCCAGCAGCATCAACATAGCGACAGATACGCAGTATTTT

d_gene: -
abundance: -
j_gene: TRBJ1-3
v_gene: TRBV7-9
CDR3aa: CASSLWGGSGNTIYF
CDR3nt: TGTGCCAGCAGCCTTTGGGGGGGCAGTGGAAACACCATATATTTT

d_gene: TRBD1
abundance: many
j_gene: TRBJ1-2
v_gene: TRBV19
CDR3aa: CASSIVSGGLTLNYGYTF
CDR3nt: TGTGCCAGTAGTATAGTGTCAGGGGGCCTGACCCTGAACTATGGCTACACCTTC

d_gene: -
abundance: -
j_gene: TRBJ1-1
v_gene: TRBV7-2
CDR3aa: CASSSPGGYTEAFF
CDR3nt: TGTGCCAGCAGCTCCCCTGGAGGTTACACTGAAGCTTTCTTT

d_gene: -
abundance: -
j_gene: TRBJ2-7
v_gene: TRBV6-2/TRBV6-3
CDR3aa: CASSRTSVEQYF
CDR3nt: TGTGCCAGCAGCCGAACCTCGGTCGAGCAGTACTTC

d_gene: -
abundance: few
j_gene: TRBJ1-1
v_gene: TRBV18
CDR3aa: CASSPVLQENTEAFF
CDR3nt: TGTGCCAGCTCACCAGTTCTACAGGAGAACACTGAAGCTTTCTTT

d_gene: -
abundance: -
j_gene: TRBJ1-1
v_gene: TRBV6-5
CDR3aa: CASSYTRGKAFF
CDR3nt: TGTGCCAGCAGTTATACTCGAGGAAAAGCTTTCTTT

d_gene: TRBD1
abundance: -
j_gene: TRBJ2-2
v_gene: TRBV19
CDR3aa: CASSLGTGRGAGELFF
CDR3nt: TGTGCCAGTAGTTTAGGGACAGGGAGAGGAGCCGGGGAGCTGTTTTTT

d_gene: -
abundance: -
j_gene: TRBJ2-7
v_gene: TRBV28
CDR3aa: CASNALWDKGSYEQYF
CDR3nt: TGTGCCAGCAACGCCTTGTGGGACAAGGGGTCCTACGAGCAGTACTTC

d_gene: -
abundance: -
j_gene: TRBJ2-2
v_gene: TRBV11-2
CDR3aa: CASSPAGLYITGELFF
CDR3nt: TGTGCCAGCAGCCCCGCGGGCCTTTACATAACCGGGGAGCTGTTTTTT

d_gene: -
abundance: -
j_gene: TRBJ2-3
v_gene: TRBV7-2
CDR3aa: CASSLDRSTDTQYF
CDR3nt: TGTGCCAGCAGCTTAGACAGGAGCACAGATACGCAGTATTTT

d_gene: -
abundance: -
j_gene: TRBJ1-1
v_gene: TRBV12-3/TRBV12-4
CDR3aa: CASSWTEYTEAFF
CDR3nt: TGTGCCAGCAGCTGGACAGAGTACACTGAAGCTTTCTTT

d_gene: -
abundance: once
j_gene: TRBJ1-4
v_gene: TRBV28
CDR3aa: CASSLVAVSEKLFF
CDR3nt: TGTGCCAGCAGTTTAGTCGCGGTAAGCGAAAAACTGTTTTTT

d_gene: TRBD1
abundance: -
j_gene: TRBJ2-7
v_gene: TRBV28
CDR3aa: CATSGTGYSHEQYF
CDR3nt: TGTGCCACCTCCGGGACAGGGTATTCCCACGAGCAGTACTTC